The 25 T cell receptor beta chains below all came from one sample that was sequenced in a study of beta chain features in type 1 diabetes. Their recognized antigens are unknown. Every bit of the isolated RNA underwent reverse transcription, so sequencing read expressed TCRB transcripts. Here immunoSEQ multiplex PCR was the method, and the copy in TCRdb shows in-frame clones only, minus some. The sample records about 270,000 clones, roughly an eighth being singletons. Study-wide results and limits: Moderate yet significant TCRB CDR3 shortening was seen in Type 1 diabetes patients in all four CD4+ subsets.

The specimen was naive CD4+ T cells from blood. The source of these receptors is a man aged 25 to 40 with type 1 diabetes.

In this sample, this clone turned up a few times. The chain carries TRBV30 and TRBJ1-1; D perhaps matches TRBD1 (6 bases). CDR3 length equals 13 residues. The V and J ends lost 5 bases and 1 base respectively, with 11 bases between them. Germline CDR1 GTSNPN, CDR2 SVGIG (reference sequence). CDR3 bases: TGTGCCTGGGGACAGACAAGGAACACTGAAGCTTTCTTT. Its translation: CAWGQTRNTEAFF.

This clone was observed a few times. The V call is TRBV7-2, the J call TRBJ1-1; D may be TRBD1 (6 bases). V lost 0 bases and J lost 4, with 12 bases in between. The CDR3 has 15 amino acids. From germline, CDR1 is SGHTA and CDR2 FQGNSA. DNA of the CDR3: TGTGCCAGCAGCTTAGCACAGGGAAGGGGCACTGAAGCTTTCTTT. Residues: CASSLAQGRGTEAFF. The full variable domain, completed using reference TRBV7-2 and TRBJ1-1, is GAGVSQSPSNKVTEKGKDVELRCDPISGHTALYWYRQSLGQGLEFLIYFQGNSAPDKSGLPSDRFSAERTGGSVSTLTIQRTQQEDSAVYLCASSLAQGRGTEAFFGQGTRLTVV.

The table lists this clone with a few counts. The V gene is TRBV5-1, the J gene TRBJ2-7; 12 nucleotides align to TRBD2. Germline V lookup: CDR1 SGHRS, CDR2 YFSETQ. The CDR3 sequence is 15 residues long. J was trimmed by 3 bases and V by 3 bases; bases with no gene match: 4. Here the CDR3 reads CASSSMTSGSYEQYF. CDR3 nucleotide sequence: TGCGCCAGCAGCTCGATGACTAGCGGGAGCTACGAGCAGTACTTC.

The rearrangement uses TRBV28 and TRBJ2-7; no clear D. Trimming left V 1 base short and J 9 bases short, with 16 bases between. CDR1 and CDR2 from the germline V gene are MDHEN and SYDVKM. This CDR3 is 14 amino acids long. This chain's CDR3 is CASSLSVQMGSQYF. For the CDR3, the DNA is TGTGCCAGCAGTTTATCAGTACAGATGGGCTCGCAGTACTTC.

V and J are TRBV28 and TRBJ2-7; the match to TRBD1 covers 9 bases. Germline V CDR1 and CDR2: MDHEN, SYDVKM. There are 17 residues in the CDR3. The V and J ends lost 5 bases and 2 bases, in that order; junction bases with no gene match: 13. DNA of the CDR3: TGTGCCAGCAGTCTGGGGGATTGGGACAGGGCAGCCTACGAGCAGTACTTC. It is translated as CASSLGDWDRAAYEQYF.

The chain is built from TRBV28 and TRBJ2-7; a possible D gene is TRBD1 (5 bases). Trimming took off 1 base at V and 0 bases at J, with 13 bases between the two ends. This CDR3 contains 16 residues. Germline loops: CDR1 MDHEN, CDR2 SYDVKM. CDR3 residues: CASSLLGAVGSYEQYF. CDR3 coding DNA: TGTGCCAGCAGTTTATTAGGGGCCGTGGGCTCCTACGAGCAGTACTTC. Full variable domain (missing parts from reference TRBV28 and TRBJ2-7): DVKVTQSSRYLVKRTGEKVFLECVQDMDHENMFWYRQDPGLGLRLIYFSYDVKMKEKGDIPEGYSVSREKKERFSLILESASTNQTSMYLCASSLLGAVGSYEQYFGPGTRLTVT.

The genes are TRBV2 and TRBJ1-1; D not certain. Deletions cut 5 bases from V and 10 bases from J, with 14 bases between. Looked up from germline, CDR1 is SNHLY and CDR2 is FYNNEI. The CDR3 spans 12 residues. The CDR3 DNA sequence: TGTGCCAGCAGTCCCGACACGTTGGGAGCTTTCTTT. This sequence encodes CASSPDTLGAFF.

The chain links TRBV29-1 to TRBJ1-2, with a weak D call TRBD1 (5 bases). Germline V CDR1 and CDR2: SQVTM, ANQGSEA. The ends were cut back, 8 bases at V and 6 bases at J, with 22 bases in the middle. The CDR3 runs to 14 residues. CDR3 in amino acids: CSTQQVPLMDGYTF. In DNA, the CDR3 is TGCAGCACCCAACAGGTTCCCCTTATGGATGGCTACACCTTC.

The chain couples TRBV18 to TRBJ2-1, with TRBD2 identical over 8 bases. The CDR3 covers 14 residues. Germline CDR1 is KGHSH and CDR2 is LQKENI. The J segment lost 4 bases and the V segment lost 6 bases, leaving 5 bases of the junction unmatched. CDR3 sequence reads: CASSKRERYNEQFF. DNA of the CDR3: TGTGCCAGCTCGAAGCGGGAGAGATACAATGAGCAGTTCTTC.

This clone was recorded a few times. This chain links TRBV4-2 with TRBJ2-1; D unclear. Germline lookup yields CDR1 LGHNA and CDR2 YNFKEQ. V was shortened by 1 base and J by 4 bases, with 11 bases between the two germline ends. The CDR3 spans 15 residues. In nucleotides, the CDR3 is TGTGCCAGCAGCCAAGGACAAGGAACTTACAATGAGCAGTTCTTC. This codes for CASSQGQGTYNEQFF.

V is TRBV6-1 and J is TRBJ2-7; no firm D call. Germline lookup yields CDR1 MNHNS and CDR2 SASEGT. The CDR3 is 13 residues long. V lost 4 bases and J 3 bases, leaving 10 bases between the germline ends. CDR3 in amino acids: CASSVREDYEQYF. CDR3 in DNA: TGTGCCAGCAGTGTAAGAGAGGACTACGAGCAGTACTTC.

In this sample, this clone turned up a few times. This specimen includes other DNA sequences encoding the same CDR3. The chain recombines TRBV29-1 with TRBJ2-3, with a possible D match to TRBD2 (6 bases). V gave up 1 base and J gave up 1 base, with 9 bases separating them. From germline, CDR1 is SQVTM and CDR2 ANQGSEA. The CDR3 sequence is 14 residues long. The CDR3 is CSVEAGGGTDTQYF. In DNA form, the CDR3 reads TGCAGCGTTGAAGCAGGAGGGGGCACAGATACGCAGTATTTT.

The rearrangement links TRBV7-8 to TRBJ2-3; 9 bases are a match to TRBD1. J gave up 6 bases and V 7 bases, and 20 bases lay outside the gene matches. This CDR3 has 18 residues. Germline V lookup: CDR1 SGHVS, CDR2 FQNEAQ. The CDR3: CASTLDRGRPEAGDTQYF. DNA of the CDR3: TGTGCCAGCACGCTGGACAGGGGTAGGCCGGAGGCCGGGGATACGCAGTATTTT.

This clone has only a few counts. This chain links TRBV9 with TRBJ2-4, with 10 bases identical to TRBD2. Germline V CDR1 and CDR2: SGDLS, YYNGEE. This CDR3 contains 14 residues. Unmatched junction bases numbered 2, after V lost 0 bases and J lost 8 bases. The CDR3 sequence: CASSVASGSHIQYF. The CDR3 DNA is TGTGCCAGCAGCGTAGCTAGCGGGAGTCACATTCAGTACTTC.

This clone was seen a few times. V is TRBV5-1 and J is TRBJ2-1; tentatively, D is TRBD2 (5 bases). The CDR3 spans 14 residues. Germline V gene sequence: CDR1 SGHRS, CDR2 YFSETQ. Trimming took off 0 bases at V and 12 bases at J, with 16 bases between the two ends. The CDR3 DNA sequence: TGCGCCAGCAGCTTGGGTCCCACGGAGGAAGTGCAGTTCTTC. It is translated as CASSLGPTEEVQFF.

J is TRBJ2-1 and V is TRBV5-1; 8 bases line up with TRBD2. Unmatched junction bases numbered 11, after V lost 4 bases and J lost 8 bases. Germline lookup yields CDR1 SGHRS and CDR2 YFSETQ. The CDR3 is made up of 15 amino acids. The CDR3 DNA reads TGCGCCAGCAGCCCGGGAGGGCCGATATGGGATGAGCAGTTCTTC. Protein: CASSPGGPIWDEQFF.

There are a few counts of this clone. This chain joins TRBV7-2 and TRBJ1-2; TRBD1 matches at 9 bases. CDR3 length equals 14 residues. V trimming: 4 bases; J trimming: 6 bases; junction bases outside the gene matches: 6. CDR1 is SGHTA, CDR2 FQGNSA, per germline. The CDR3 here is CASSYRQGDNGYTF. Written as DNA, the CDR3 is TGTGCCAGCAGCTACCGACAGGGGGATAATGGCTACACCTTC.

DNA for the CDR3: TGTGCCAGCAGCTTGGGAGACATTCAGTACTTC. This translates into CASSLGDIQYF. V is TRBV5-4 and J is TRBJ2-4; no clear D. This CDR3 is built from 11 residues. The V end was cut by 0 bases, the J end by 8 bases, with 3 bases between. The V gene's germline CDR1 is SGHNT and CDR2 YYREEE (reference sequence).

The chain uses TRBV7-2 and TRBJ2-2; 11 bases match TRBD2. V was clipped by 5 bases and J by 4 bases; unmatched bases: 3. CDR1 and CDR2 from the germline V gene are SGHTA and FQGNSA. This CDR3 comprises 15 residues. The CDR3 DNA reads TGTGCCAGCAGCATTAGCGGGAGGGTCACCGGGGAGCTGTTTTTT. Translated, it gives CASSISGRVTGELFF.

This clone was seen a few times. For the CDR3, the DNA is TGTGCCAGTAGTGGGACAGGAGGCAATCAGCCCCAGCATTTT. Amino acid sequence: CASSGTGGNQPQHF. The genes are TRBV19 and TRBJ1-5; 8 bases are a match to TRBD1. V was clipped by 5 bases and J by 2 bases; unmatched bases: 2. This CDR3 has 14 amino acids. Looked up from germline, CDR1 is LNHDA and CDR2 is SQIVND (reference sequence).

This clone was counted only a few times. This chain links TRBV5-1 with TRBJ2-1, with D maybe TRBD1 (8 bases). The CDR3 has 14 amino acids. The germline V gene has CDR1 SGHRS and CDR2 YFSETQ. Trimming removed 0 bases from V and 9 bases from J, with 13 bases in between. In DNA, the CDR3 is TGCGCCAGCAGCTTGGACAGGGGGGGGTCTGAGCAGTTCTTC. Translation: CASSLDRGGSEQFF.

This clone was observed a handful of times. This rearrangement joins TRBV10-3 to TRBJ2-6; D gene uncertain. V lost 3 bases, J lost 1 base, and 4 bases lay in between. Germline V CDR1 and CDR2: ENHRY, SYGVKD. There are 14 residues in the CDR3. The CDR3 reads CAISDQSGANVLTF. CDR3 nucleotides: TGTGCCATCAGTGATCAGTCTGGGGCCAACGTCCTGACTTTC.

V usage is TRBV5-4 and J usage is TRBJ2-1; perhaps TRBD2 as D (7 bases). CDR1 SGHNT and CDR2 YYREEE come from the germline V gene (reference sequence). The CDR3 contains 14 residues. The V gene lost 3 bases and the J gene lost 6 bases, with 13 bases spanning the gap. The CDR3 DNA reads TGTGCCAGCAGCTCCGGGGGGCCGCCCAATGAGCAGTTCTTC. Protein product: CASSSGGPPNEQFF.

The chain employs TRBV30 and TRBJ1-3; weak D call: TRBD1 (5 bases). V lost 0 bases to trimming and J lost 3 bases, with 9 bases between them. The germline V gene encodes CDR1 GTSNPN and CDR2 SVGIG (reference sequence). The CDR3 loop spans 14 amino acids. The CDR3 bases are TGTGCCTGGAGTGTCGGACACTTTGGAAACACCATATATTTT. Translation gives CAWSVGHFGNTIYF.

This clone has only a few counts. The genes are TRBV2 and TRBJ2-1, with TRBD2 matching over 8 bases. The germline V gene has CDR1 SNHLY and CDR2 FYNNEI. CDR3 length equals 14 residues. J lost 7 bases, V lost 1 base, and 3 bases had no gene match. In nucleotides, the CDR3 is TGTGCCAGCAGTGAAGGCGGGAGGCGTAATGAGCAGTTCTTC. Translating gives CASSEGGRRNEQFF.